The table lists the clone carrying this T cell receptor beta chain with a few counts. Its specificity is not known. V shed 5 bases and J 8 bases; nucleotides not matched to a gene: 5. Germline CDR1 reads SEHNR; CDR2 reads FQNEAQ (reference sequence). The CDR3 extends over 13 amino acids. This table comes from immunoSEQ multiplex PCR, and its TCRdb copy is limited to in-frame clones, with some not included. The data show 100,000 to 150,000 clones, roughly 90% seen once. Collection occurred without any documented infections or immune events in donors. The data originate from a study of identifying expanded T cells in peripheral blood. Broader study findings: Variance in clone template counts between approximately 2-week samples significantly increased with total template count across all healthy donors. Technical replicates showed roughly 1.2 changed clones; two weeks roughly 16; four weeks 19.

The rearrangement joins TRBV7-9 to TRBJ1-2; 10 positions agree with TRBD1. This clonotype was sampled from a person between 18 and 75 years old in good health. Sequenced sample: blood. The CDR3: CASSRQGARGYTF. In DNA form, the CDR3 reads TGTGCCAGCAGCAGACAGGGGGCCCGAGGCTACACCTTC.